This T cell receptor (beta chain) was observed in a study of blood T cell repertoires in COVID-19. For the study at large: Both acute and convalescent COVID-19 samples were obtained from the United States, Italy and Spain. The cDNA or gDNA used as material had been derived from T cells, B-cell-depleted T cells, or PBMCs.

Sequencing used immunoSEQ multiplex PCR; TCRdb keeps in-frame clones, though not all of them. The repertoire holds 30,000 to 40,000 clones, with roughly 88% as singletons. The CDR3 consists of 14 residues. V lost 0 bases to trimming and J lost 8 bases; unmatched junction nucleotides: 4. CDR1 is SGHNT, CDR2 YENEEA, per germline. The sample was peripheral blood. This receptor was taken from a man aged 55-75 years with active COVID-19. This chain uses TRBV11-3 with TRBJ2-1; 7 positions agree with TRBD1. The CDR3 DNA sequence: TGTGCCAGCAGCTTAGATCGAAGGGGGCATGAGCAGTTCTTC. Amino acids: CASSLDRRGHEQFF.